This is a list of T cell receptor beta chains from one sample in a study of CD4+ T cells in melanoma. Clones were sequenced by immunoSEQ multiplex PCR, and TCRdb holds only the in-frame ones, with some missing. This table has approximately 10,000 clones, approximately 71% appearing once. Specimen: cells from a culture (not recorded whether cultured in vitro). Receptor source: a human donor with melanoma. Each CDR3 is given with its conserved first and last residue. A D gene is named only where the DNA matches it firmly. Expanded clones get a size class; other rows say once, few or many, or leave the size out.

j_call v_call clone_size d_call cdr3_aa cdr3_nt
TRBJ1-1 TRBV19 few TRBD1 CASNRQGVPLAFF TGTGCCAGTAACCGACAGGGGGTCCCTCTAGCTTTCTTT
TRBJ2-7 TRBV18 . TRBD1 CASGQVNYEQYF TGTGCCAGTGGACAGGTGAACTACGAGCAGTACTTC
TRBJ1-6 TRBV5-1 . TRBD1 CASSLGQGAVSSYNSPLHF TGCGCCAGCAGCTTGGGACAGGGGGCCGTAAGCTCCTATAATTCACCCCTCCACTTT
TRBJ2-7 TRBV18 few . CASSPLSQTSLRDEQYF TGTGCCAGCTCACCACTATCCCAGACTTCCTTAAGGGACGAGCAGTACTTC
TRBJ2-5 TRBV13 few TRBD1 CASSPDRRETQYF TGTGCCAGCAGCCCGGACAGGAGAGAGACCCAGTACTTC
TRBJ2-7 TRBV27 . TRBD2 CASSPGLAAVEQYF TGTGCCAGCAGCCCGGGACTAGCGGCAGTCGAGCAGTACTTC
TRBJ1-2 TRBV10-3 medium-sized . CAISATDGPDGYTF TGTGCCATCAGTGCCACCGACGGGCCGGATGGCTACACCTTC
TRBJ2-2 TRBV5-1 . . CASSLEGPGFGLFF TGCGCCAGCAGCTTGGAGGGGCCGGGGTTTGGGCTGTTTTTT
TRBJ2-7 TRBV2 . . CASTIPLSYEQYF TGTGCCAGCACCATCCCGTTATCCTACGAGCAGTACTTC
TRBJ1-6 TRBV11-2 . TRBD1 CASSTRDRVVSPLHF TGTGCCAGCAGCACCCGGGACAGGGTAGTATCACCCCTCCACTTT
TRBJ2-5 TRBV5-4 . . CASSPTRDVDQETQYF TGTGCCAGCAGCCCAACTCGGGACGTGGACCAAGAGACCCAGTACTTC
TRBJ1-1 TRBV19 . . CATQGRSGALTEAFF TGTGCCACCCAAGGGCGGAGCGGTGCTCTCACTGAAGCTTTCTTT
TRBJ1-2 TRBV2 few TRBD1 CASRLGQAYGYTF TGTGCCAGCAGACTGGGACAGGCCTATGGCTACACCTTC
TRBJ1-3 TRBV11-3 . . CASSLAFVGGSGNTIYF TGTGCCAGCAGCTTGGCCTTTGTAGGGGGCTCTGGAAACACCATATATTTT
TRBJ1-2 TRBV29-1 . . CSVDKGDYGYTF TGCAGCGTTGATAAGGGAGACTATGGCTACACCTTC
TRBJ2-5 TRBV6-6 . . CASSYEGEQYF TGTGCCAGCAGTTACGAGGGAGAGCAGTACTTC
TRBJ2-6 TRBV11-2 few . CASAPGHGNSGANVLTF TGTGCCAGTGCCCCGGGACACGGAAACTCTGGGGCCAACGTCCTGACTTTC
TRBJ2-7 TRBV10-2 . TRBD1 CASTGTGGIYEQYF TGCGCCAGCACTGGGACAGGGGGAATCTACGAGCAGTACTTC
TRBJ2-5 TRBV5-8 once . CASSLFLQRTIEEETQYF TGTGCCAGCAGCCTCTTCCTTCAGAGGACTATTGAGGAAGAGACCCAGTACTTC
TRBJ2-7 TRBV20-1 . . CSATPGDEQYF TGCAGTGCTACCCCGGGCGACGAGCAGTACTTC
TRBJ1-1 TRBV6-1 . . CASRVNTEAFF TGTGCCAGCAGGGTTAACACTGAAGCTTTCTTT
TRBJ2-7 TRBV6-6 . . CASSRGPGAYEQYF TGTGCCAGCAGTCGGGGACCAGGGGCCTACGAGCAGTACTTC
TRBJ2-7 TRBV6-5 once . CASSRPPYEQYF TGTGCCAGCAGCCGCCCTCCCTACGAGCAGTACTTC